What follows is one TCR beta chain and its context. These data originate in a study of blood T cells in healthy people across ages. Sample-barcoded 5' priming and a J-beta primer mix drove a second PCR of roughly 7 to 11 cycles. Using its own MiXCR run on the 5' RACE reads, TCRdb lists one record per CDR3 protein. This sample has roughly 700,000 distinct CDR3 sequences, with roughly 32% found just once. CDR1 and CDR2 (germline): SGHDN, FVKESK. Losses at the gene ends were 4 bases for V and 0 bases for J; bases not matched to a gene: 9. The CDR3 has 16 residues. The sequencing sample was made of blood. The V call is TRBV14, the J call TRBJ2-7; TRBD2 matches 7 bases. The receptor's source is a woman of 80 years or more in good health. In nucleotides, the CDR3 is TGTGCCAGCAGCCGAAGCGGGGCAGGTCTCTCCTACGAGCAGTACTTC. It specifies CASSRSGAGLSYEQYF.